A selection of T cell receptor beta chains follows, all from one sample in a study of blood T cell repertoires in COVID-19. Profiling relied on immunoSEQ multiplex PCR, and the TCRdb table lists in-frame clones only, not all of them. The sample lists about 240,000 clones, roughly four fifths occurring once. The sample taken for sequencing was peripheral blood. The receptor source for this set is an elderly woman with acute or convalescent COVID-19. Both conserved end residues are part of each CDR3. Each record gives: V gene, clone size, D gene, J gene, CDR3 DNA, CDR3 protein. The D gene is left open where the match is weak. The size field is filled for only some rows; it gives once, few, many or a size class.

TRBV20-1,.,.,TRBJ1-2,TGCAGTGCTTATGGACTTTATGGCTACACCTTC,CSAYGLYGYTF
TRBV5-6,.,TRBD2,TRBJ2-1,TGTGCCAGCAGCCCCTATAGCGGGGGGACCAATGAGCAGTTCTTC,CASSPYSGGTNEQFF
TRBV9,.,TRBD2,TRBJ2-1,TGTGCCAGCAGCCCGGGGACTAGCGTCGTCGGTGAGCAGTTCTTC,CASSPGTSVVGEQFF
TRBV19,.,TRBD2,TRBJ2-1,TGTGCCAGTACCCGGACTAGCGGGGACTCCTACAATGAGCAGTTCTTC,CASTRTSGDSYNEQFF
TRBV2,.,.,TRBJ2-3,TGTGCCAGCAGCCGCGACCGCAGGGATACGCAGTATTTT,CASSRDRRDTQYF
TRBV12-3/TRBV12-4,.,TRBD1,TRBJ1-1,TGTGCCAGCTCAAGGACAGGGAACACTGAAGCTTTCTTT,CASSRTGNTEAFF
TRBV30,.,.,TRBJ1-2,TGTGCCAGCCTCCCCCTCGGAGCGCCCTCCGGCTACACCTTC,CASLPLGAPSGYTF
TRBV5-1,few,.,TRBJ2-7,TGCGCCAGCAGCTTTGCGGACGGGACCTACGAGCAGTACTTC,CASSFADGTYEQYF
TRBV27,.,TRBD1,TRBJ1-2,TGTGCCAGCAGTTTGGACAGGGACTATGGCTACACCTTC,CASSLDRDYGYTF
TRBV5-1,.,TRBD1,TRBJ1-1,TGCGCCAGCAGCCCGGGACAGGGTGGCACTGAAGCTTTCTTT,CASSPGQGGTEAFF
TRBV11-3,.,TRBD1,TRBJ2-1,TGTGCCAGCAGCCCAAGGTCAGGGGGCGAGGAGCAGTTCTTC,CASSPRSGGEEQFF
TRBV7-8,.,TRBD1,TRBJ2-3,TGTGCCAGCAGCCCACCACTCAGGACAGGGGGCTTGGATACGCAGTATTTT,CASSPPLRTGGLDTQYF
TRBV3-1/TRBV3-2,.,.,TRBJ1-6,TGTGCCAGCTCCCAGGAGGTCCGTAATTCACCCCTCCACTTT,CASSQEVRNSPLHF
TRBV28,.,.,TRBJ1-1,TGTGCCAGCACCGGACAGTTTCCCACTGAAGCTTTCTTT,CASTGQFPTEAFF
TRBV28,.,.,TRBJ1-1,TGTGCCAGCAGCTCGCCTATGAACACTGAAGCTTTCTTT,CASSSPMNTEAFF
TRBV4-2,.,.,TRBJ2-6,TGTGCCAGCAGCCTAGGACACCCCAACTCTGGGGCCAACGTCCTGACTTTC,CASSLGHPNSGANVLTF
TRBV7-6,.,.,TRBJ2-3,TGTGCCAGCAGCACGAGTGACAGGATCAGGGGAGATACGCAGTATTTT,CASSTSDRIRGDTQYF